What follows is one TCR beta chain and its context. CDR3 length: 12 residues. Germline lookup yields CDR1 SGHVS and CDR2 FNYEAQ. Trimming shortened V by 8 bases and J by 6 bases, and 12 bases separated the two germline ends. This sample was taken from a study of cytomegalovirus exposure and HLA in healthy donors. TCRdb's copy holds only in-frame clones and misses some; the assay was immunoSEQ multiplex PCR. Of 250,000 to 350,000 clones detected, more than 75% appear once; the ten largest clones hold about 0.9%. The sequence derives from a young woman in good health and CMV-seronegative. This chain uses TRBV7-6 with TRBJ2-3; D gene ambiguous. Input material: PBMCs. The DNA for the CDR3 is TGTGCCAGCGCTCCCCTAAAGGATACGCAGTATTTT. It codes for CASAPLKDTQYF.